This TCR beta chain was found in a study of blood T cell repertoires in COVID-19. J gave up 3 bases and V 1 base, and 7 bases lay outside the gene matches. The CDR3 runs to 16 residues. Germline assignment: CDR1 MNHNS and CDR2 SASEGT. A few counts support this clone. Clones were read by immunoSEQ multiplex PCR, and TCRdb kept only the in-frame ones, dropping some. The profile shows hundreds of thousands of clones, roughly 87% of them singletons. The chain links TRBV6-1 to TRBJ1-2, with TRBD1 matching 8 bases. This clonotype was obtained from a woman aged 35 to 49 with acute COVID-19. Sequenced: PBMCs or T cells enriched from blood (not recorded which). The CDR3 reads CASSEGLQGADYGYTF. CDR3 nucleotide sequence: TGTGCCAGCAGTGAAGGCCTCCAGGGGGCGGACTATGGCTACACCTTC.